The rows below give T cell receptor beta chains drawn from one sample of a study of cytotoxic CD8 clonotypes in ibrutinib-treated CLL. Clones were read by immunoSEQ multiplex PCR, and TCRdb kept only the in-frame ones, dropping some. The sample carries around 150,000 clones, roughly 90% recorded once. The sequences come from PBMCs, collected at disease progression, from a patient treated with ibrutinib. The receptor set was obtained from a human donor with chronic lymphocytic leukemia. Both conserved end residues are part of each CDR3. A D gene is named only where the DNA matches it firmly. Only part of the rows carry a size: once, few, many, or a class if the clone is expanded.

v_gene	j_gene	abundance	d_gene	CDR3nt	CDR3aa
TRBV2	TRBJ1-5	.	TRBD1	TGTGCCAGCAGCAAGACGGGACAGGGGATTTTGAGCAATCAGCCCCAGCATTTT	CASSKTGQGILSNQPQHF
TRBV5-1	TRBJ2-3	.	TRBD2	TGCGCCAGCAGCTTGCTGGTGACTAGCGGGGCTACAGATACGCAGTATTTT	CASSLLVTSGATDTQYF
TRBV7-9	TRBJ2-2	.	.	TGTGCCAGCAGCCGAGCAGGGCCCTCGAACACCGGGGAGCTGTTTTTT	CASSRAGPSNTGELFF
TRBV28	TRBJ2-7	.	TRBD2	TGTGCCAGCAGTCCTCACCGGAGCGGGAGGGACGAGCAGTACTTC	CASSPHRSGRDEQYF
TRBV2	TRBJ2-3	.	TRBD2	TGTGCCAGCAGTAGCGGGAGACGGAGCACAGATACGCAGTATTTT	CASSSGRRSTDTQYF
TRBV2	TRBJ2-2	few	.	TGTGCCAGCAACCGGGAGCCCAGCACCGGGGAGCTGTTTTTT	CASNREPSTGELFF
TRBV10-3	TRBJ2-2	.	TRBD2	TGTGCCAGCTGCGCGGGAGCTCCGCCCGGGGAGCTGTTTTTT	CASCAGAPPGELFF
TRBV14	TRBJ2-2	.	TRBD1	TGTGCCAGCAGCCAACTAGACAGGGGGAACACCGGGGAGCTGTTTTTT	CASSQLDRGNTGELFF
TRBV15	TRBJ2-3	few	.	TGTGCCACCAGCAGAGATGGAGGGGGACATGGCACAGATACGCAGTATTTT	CATSRDGGGHGTDTQYF
TRBV4-1	TRBJ1-1	.	.	TGCGCCAGCAGCCAAGTTTGGGGCCAAAAAGCTTTCTTT	CASSQVWGQKAFF
TRBV4-1	TRBJ1-2	.	.	TGCGCCAGCAGCCAGGCGGCGTTCTATGGCTACACCTTC	CASSQAAFYGYTF
TRBV4-3	TRBJ2-2	.	.	TGCGCCAGCAGCCTCATTCTTGCGGATGCCGGGGAGCTGTTTTTT	CASSLILADAGELFF
TRBV10-1	TRBJ2-7	.	.	TGCGCCAGGGTAACAGGGTTAGAGCAGTACTTC	CARVTGLEQYF
TRBV6-6	TRBJ1-5	.	.	TGTGCCAGCAGCCCTGAAGGCCAGCCCCAGCATTTT	CASSPEGQPQHF
TRBV30	TRBJ2-3	.	.	TGTGCCTGGAGAGGCACGATTTTAACTAGCACAGATACGCAGTATTTT	CAWRGTILTSTDTQYF
TRBV9	TRBJ2-1	.	TRBD2	TGTGCCAGCAGCGTAGCTAGCGGGCATTACAATGAGCAGTTCTTC	CASSVASGHYNEQFF
TRBV6-6	TRBJ1-2	.	.	TGTGCCAGCAGTTACTCGTCGCGCTCTCGGGTCTATGGCTACACCTTC	CASSYSSRSRVYGYTF
TRBV10-3	TRBJ1-1	.	.	TGTGCCATCACCCAACAGGGTAGGAACACTGAAGCTTTCTTT	CAITQQGRNTEAFF
TRBV11-3	TRBJ1-1	.	TRBD1	TGTGCCAGCAGCAAGGGACAGGTTCCGGCTGAAGCTTTCTTT	CASSKGQVPAEAFF
TRBV7-8	TRBJ2-3	.	TRBD1	TGTGCCAGCAGCTCACTGGACAGGGTTGGCACAGATACGCAGTATTTT	CASSSLDRVGTDTQYF
TRBV6-1	TRBJ2-2	.	.	TGTGCCAGCAGTGAAGTGGGGACCGGGGAGCTGTTTTTT	CASSEVGTGELFF
TRBV4-2	TRBJ2-7	.	.	TGTGCCAGCAGCCAAGGTCCGGAAAGATACGAGCAGTACTTC	CASSQGPERYEQYF
TRBV27	TRBJ2-2	.	TRBD2	TGTGCCAGCAGCCGCACTTTGGGACTAGCGTCGAGCACCGGGGAGCTGTTTTTT	CASSRTLGLASSTGELFF
TRBV19	TRBJ2-3	few	.	TGTGCCAGTAGTTCCCGGGACTCCGTTCTTCTTGATACGCAGTATTTT	CASSSRDSVLLDTQYF
TRBV7-9	TRBJ2-1	.	TRBD2	TGTGCCAGCACCCCTAGCGGGAGTTTGTCGGGTGAGCAGTTCTTC	CASTPSGSLSGEQFF
TRBV6-1	TRBJ1-2	.	.	TGTGCCAGCAAGGGTTCCCCCCAAGTGTCCTATGGCTACACCTTC	CASKGSPQVSYGYTF
TRBV6-1	TRBJ1-4	.	TRBD1	TGTGCCAGCAGTGGGGACAGGGCTAACGAAAAACTGTTTTTT	CASSGDRANEKLFF
TRBV10-3	TRBJ2-7	.	.	TGTGCCATCAGTGCTCTGTTAGGAAGTTACGAGCAGTACTTC	CAISALLGSYEQYF
TRBV30	TRBJ2-5	.	TRBD1	TGTGCCTGGAGTTTGGGAACAGGGGGCCTGGAGACCCAGTACTTC	CAWSLGTGGLETQYF